The entry below describes one TCR beta chain. Its specificity is not known. This sample was included in a study of cytomegalovirus exposure and HLA in healthy donors. Across the study: Among roughly 180 million T cells, an earlier analysis found 117 million unique TCR beta sequences.

With 60 Vbeta and 13 Jbeta primers, the PCR was carried out. Only in-frame clones appear in the TCRdb table, and some are missing; sequencing was by immunoSEQ multiplex PCR. The data contain 150,000 to 200,000 clones, around 79% of them singletons. Study-level results: Earlier findings revealed that most TCR beta V segments proved productive either about 87% or about 30% of the time. The study dropped some indistinguishable V segments, TRBV6-2 and TRBV6-3 among them.

Trimming cost V 5 bases and J 4 bases; bases outside gene matches: 6. The CDR3 has 15 residues. Germline CDR1 and CDR2: SGHTA and FQGTGA. V gene TRBV7-3 combines with J gene TRBJ2-3; 10 nucleotides line up with TRBD2. The sequence derives from a man between 40 and 49 years old in good health and CMV-seronegative. The sequenced sample was PBMCs. CDR3 loop: CASSPSGGAADTQYF. Here the CDR3 DNA reads TGTGCCAGCAGCCCAAGCGGGGGGGCAGCAGATACGCAGTATTTT.